Following are 23 T cell receptor beta chains from one sample sequenced in a study of human thymus T cells. Profiling relied on immunoSEQ multiplex PCR, and the TCRdb table lists in-frame clones only, not all of them. The sample has 75,000 to 90,000 clones, approximately 97% seen once. Resections that were taken during corrective heart surgery supplied the thymus tissue. The source material was thymus tissue. The receptors here all came from a boy younger than two with a congenital heart defect but otherwise immunologically healthy.

The rearrangement links TRBV2 to TRBJ1-5; no reliable D call. The germline gives CDR1 SNHLY, CDR2 FYNNEI. The CDR3 is 15 amino acids. The V end lost 2 bases, the J end lost 2 bases, and 10 bases lay between the germline ends. The CDR3: CASSEWSTGNQPQHF. In nucleotides, the CDR3 is TGTGCCAGCAGTGAATGGAGTACAGGCAATCAGCCCCAGCATTTT. The full variable domain, rest sourced from reference TRBV2 and TRBJ1-5, is EPEVTQTPSHQVTQMGQEVILRCVPISNHLYFYWYRQILGQKVEFLVSFYNNEISEKSEIFDDQFSVERPDGSNFTLKIRSTKLEDSAMYFCASSEWSTGNQPQHFGDGTRLSIL.

V gene TRBV19 combines with J gene TRBJ1-5; 12 nucleotides line up with TRBD1. The germline CDR1 and CDR2 sequences are LNHDA and SQIVND (reference sequence). After removal of 3 bases from V and 5 bases from J, the junction contained 5 bases not matched to a gene. The CDR3 runs to 16 residues. The CDR3 DNA reads as TGTGCCAGTAGTATTACCGGGACAGGGGGCCATCAGCCCCAGCATTTT. Protein: CASSITGTGGHQPQHF.

The chain carries TRBV5-8 and TRBJ1-2; 7 bases line up with TRBD1. Trimming cost V 4 bases and J 4 bases; bases outside gene matches: 10. The CDR3 loop spans 15 amino acids. CDR1 and CDR2 from the germline V gene are SGHTS and YDEGEE. The CDR3 coding sequence is TGTGCCAGCAGCCGTATACAGGGGCGCGCCTATGGCTACACCTTC. Its protein is CASSRIQGRAYGYTF.

This chain connects TRBV6-6 to TRBJ2-7; D gene unclear. This CDR3 is 15 amino acids long. Germline CDR1 and CDR2: MNHNY and SVGAGI (reference sequence). V shed 5 bases and J shed 2 bases, with 16 bases lying between them. CDR3 bases: TGTGCCAGCAGTCCCAAACAGTTATTTCCCTACGAGCAGTACTTC. Amino acids: CASSPKQLFPYEQYF.

This chain uses TRBV9 with TRBJ2-1; 9 nucleotides line up with TRBD2. The V gene end was trimmed by 0 bases and the J gene end by 7 bases; junction bases not matched to a gene: 5. The CDR3 is 15 amino acids. Germline CDR1 is SGDLS and CDR2 is YYNGEE. CDR3 loop: CASSVGTSVGNEQFF. The CDR3 DNA follows: TGTGCCAGCAGCGTAGGGACTAGCGTGGGAAATGAGCAGTTCTTC.

The gene calls are TRBV27 and TRBJ2-3; D may be TRBD1 or TRBD2 (5 bases each). The CDR3 spans 16 residues. V was pared by 0 bases and J by 2 bases, with 12 bases between. Germline CDR1 reads MNHEY; CDR2 reads SMNVEV (reference sequence). CDR3 coding DNA: TGTGCCAGCAGTTTATCACGGAGGACAAACACAGATACGCAGTATTTT. Translation: CASSLSRRTNTDTQYF.

The chain is built from TRBV2 and TRBJ2-5, with D possibly TRBD2 on 5 matching bases. The V end was cut by 0 bases, the J end by 7 bases, with 9 bases between. CDR1 is SNHLY, CDR2 FYNNEI, per germline. This CDR3 contains 13 residues. The CDR3 DNA is TGTGCCAGCAGTGAAGCGCCTCGGGGGACCCAGTACTTC. It specifies CASSEAPRGTQYF.

The count of this clone is one. The rearrangement links TRBV14 to TRBJ2-3; perhaps D is TRBD1 or TRBD2 (5 bases each). With 0 bases removed from V and 0 bases from J, the gap between germline ends came to 7 bases. The germline V gene has CDR1 SGHDN and CDR2 FVKESK. The CDR3 runs 15 residues. The CDR3 sequence: CASSQDRGSTDTQYF. CDR3 nucleotides: TGTGCCAGCAGCCAAGACCGGGGCAGCACAGATACGCAGTATTTT.

The CDR3 DNA sequence: TGTGCCAGCAGTTCACACCCTTCCCCGGGACAGCTCCAAGAGACCCAGTACTTC. Protein sequence: CASSSHPSPGQLQETQYF. The chain has TRBV27 and TRBJ2-5, with 7 bases identical to TRBD1. V shed 4 bases and J 1 base; nucleotides not matched to a gene: 15. CDR3 length equals 18 residues. Germline lookup yields CDR1 MNHEY and CDR2 SMNVEV (reference sequence).

The chain is built from TRBV11-2 and TRBJ2-1; tentatively, D is TRBD1 (5 bases). There are 17 residues in the CDR3. The germline CDR1 and CDR2 sequences are SGHAT and FQNNGV. Trimming cost V 1 base and J 2 bases, with 15 bases left between them. The CDR3 DNA follows: TGTGCCAGCAGCTTAGCCGCGACAGTCGAAACCTACAATGAGCAGTTCTTC. Translating gives CASSLAATVETYNEQFF.

V is TRBV10-3 and J is TRBJ1-2, with TRBD1 matching over 9 bases. This CDR3 spans 17 amino acids. Germline V gene sequence: CDR1 ENHRY, CDR2 SYGVKD. J gave up 6 bases and V 0 bases, and 11 bases lay outside the gene matches. The CDR3 region has the DNA TGTGCCATCAGTGAGTCCCTGGACAGGGGAACGGTGAATGGCTACACCTTC. It specifies CAISESLDRGTVNGYTF.

The CDR3 region is CASSPRQYNEQFF. CDR3 sequence (DNA): TGCGCCAGCAGTCCGAGGCAGTACAATGAGCAGTTCTTC. This chain joins TRBV23-1 and TRBJ2-1; D is uncertain. TRBV23-1 belongs to the ORF category, with a function that is uncertain. V dropped 4 bases and J dropped 4 bases, with 8 bases sitting between them. The CDR3 length is 13 residues.

CDR3 sequence: CASSIDQGTETQYF. The CDR3, as DNA: TGTGCCAGCAGTATCGACCAGGGGACGGAGACCCAGTACTTC. J is TRBJ2-5 and V is TRBV2; a possible D gene is TRBD1 (6 bases). The V end lost 5 bases, the J end lost 5 bases, and 15 bases lay between the germline ends. CDR1 is SNHLY, CDR2 FYNNEI, per germline. The CDR3 runs 14 residues. Drawing the rest from reference TRBV2 and TRBJ2-5, the complete variable domain is EPEVTQTPSHQVTQMGQEVILRCVPISNHLYFYWYRQILGQKVEFLVSFYNNEISEKSEIFDDQFSVERPDGSNFTLKIRSTKLEDSAMYFCASSIDQGTETQYFGPGTRLLVL.

This clone came up once. The rearrangement links TRBV14 to TRBJ2-1; D assignment may be TRBD1 or TRBD2 (5 bases each). There are 17 residues in the CDR3. Per the germline V gene, CDR1 is SGHDN and CDR2 is FVKESK. Trimming removed 2 bases at V and 4 bases at J, with 18 bases between. The CDR3 reads CASSQPRPGGKYNEQFF. CDR3 bases: TGTGCCAGCAGCCAACCCCGGCCTGGGGGTAAATACAATGAGCAGTTCTTC.

The gene calls are TRBV15 and TRBJ1-3, with 9 bases lining up with TRBD1. CDR3 size: 15 residues. Germline V gives CDR1 LNHNV, CDR2 YYDKDF (reference sequence). Losses at the gene ends were 2 bases for V and 4 bases for J; bases not matched to a gene: 3. The CDR3 here is CATSRRTGVGNTIYF. The CDR3 region has the DNA TGTGCCACCAGCAGAAGGACAGGGGTCGGAAACACCATATATTTT.

This chain connects TRBV2 to TRBJ1-5; weak D call: TRBD1 (6 bases). Germline V gives CDR1 SNHLY, CDR2 FYNNEI. V was trimmed by 6 bases and J by 4 bases, leaving 16 bases between them. This CDR3 region has 15 residues. The CDR3 reads CASSWGGHPNQPQHF. CDR3 DNA: TGTGCCAGCAGCTGGGGGGGACACCCTAATCAGCCCCAGCATTTT.

The chain has TRBV10-3 and TRBJ2-7; D gene uncertain. The germline V gene has CDR1 ENHRY and CDR2 SYGVKD. The V end lost 7 bases, the J end lost 3 bases, and 19 bases lay between the germline ends. This CDR3 has 15 residues. The CDR3 nucleotides read TGTGCCATCATTTGGGTATGTAACGGTAACTACGAGCAGTACTTC. Encoded protein: CAIIWVCNGNYEQYF.

As to this clone: The conserved phenylalanine or tryptophan normally closing the CDR3 is absent here, so this likely arose from a read error. The limits of the CDR3 on the DNA are not certain, so only TCRdb's listed CDR3 is given. CDR3 in amino acids: CASTHSTGTT. The chain combines TRBV5-7 with TRBJ2-3; no check of the table's D call, TRBD1, against the DNA was made. TRBV5-7 is flagged as an ORF with uncertain function. The CDR3 has 10 amino acids, counting both end residues.

This sequence joins TRBV25-1 and TRBJ2-1, with 9 bases fitting TRBD1. CDR1 MGHDK and CDR2 SYGVNS come from the germline V gene. V shed 4 bases and J 8 bases; nucleotides not matched to a gene: 6. This CDR3 has 14 residues. The CDR3 coding sequence is TGTGCCAGCAGTGCTGGACAGGGGAGGCATGAGCAGTTCTTC. It encodes CASSAGQGRHEQFF.

This clone was seen a single time. This sequence joins TRBV11-3 and TRBJ1-1, with D possibly TRBD1 on 5 matching bases. CDR3 length equals 14 residues. V was cut by 3 bases and J by 2 bases, with 10 bases left in between. Germline assignment: CDR1 SGHNT and CDR2 YENEEA. The CDR3 region has the DNA TGTGCCAGCAGCTTTCAGGGATTTAACACTGAAGCTTTCTTT. This gives the protein CASSFQGFNTEAFF.

The J gene is TRBJ2-7, the V gene TRBV2; D may be TRBD1 (5 bases). The CDR3 is made up of 13 amino acids. V gave up 6 bases and J gave up 7 bases, with 16 bases separating them. Germline CDR1 and CDR2: SNHLY and FYNNEI. CDR3 loop: CASRAGWLREQYF. The CDR3 nucleotides read TGTGCCAGCAGGGCAGGGTGGTTGCGGGAGCAGTACTTC.

The V call is TRBV6-1, the J call TRBJ1-5; D not certain. The CDR3 runs 14 residues. Trimming pared 6 bases from V and 6 bases from J, leaving 15 bases between. CDR1 is MNHNS, CDR2 SASEGT, per germline. In DNA, the CDR3 is TGTGCCAGCAGGACGGACCTAGAGGGTCAGCCCCAGCATTTT. It yields the protein CASRTDLEGQPQHF.

The CDR3 sequence is CASSRSDLWDIQYF. As DNA, the CDR3 is TGTGCCAGCAGCCGATCAGATCTGTGGGACATTCAGTACTTC. The chain is built from TRBV7-9 and TRBJ2-4, with unresolved D. The germline CDR1 and CDR2 sequences are SEHNR and FQNEAQ (reference sequence). The CDR3 contains 14 residues. V lost 5 bases and J 8 bases, leaving 16 bases between the germline ends.